These 3 T cell receptor beta chains were sequenced from one sample in a study of blood T cell repertoires in COVID-19. The repertoire was sequenced with immunoSEQ multiplex PCR; TCRdb's copy has only in-frame clones and lacks some. Altogether roughly 250,000 clones are present, 70% to 90% being singletons, with the ten largest covering about 0.95%. The sequenced sample consisted of PBMCs or T cells enriched from blood (not recorded which). The receptors were sampled from a man aged 45-60 years who had been exposed to COVID-19.

V is TRBV24-1 and J is TRBJ2-2; possibly TRBD1 for D (6 bases). CDR3 length: 16 amino acids. V lost 3 bases to trimming and J lost 3 bases, with 13 bases between them. Germline V CDR1 and CDR2: KGHDR, SFDVKD. This CDR3 reads CATSDPGHKDTGELFF. The CDR3 nucleotides read TGTGCCACCAGTGATCCGGGACACAAAGACACCGGGGAGCTGTTTTTT.

This clone was observed once. V and J are TRBV3-1 (or the pseudogene TRBV3-2) and TRBJ2-5, with D maybe TRBD2 (6 bases). The germline gives CDR1 LGHDT, CDR2 YNNKEL (reference sequence). The CDR3 sequence is 13 residues long. Trimming took off 4 bases at V and 5 bases at J, with 11 bases between the two ends. The CDR3 bases are TGTGCCAGCAGCCTCCGAGGAGGGGAGACCCAGTACTTC. Its protein product is CASSLRGGETQYF.

The V and J genes are TRBV5-4 and TRBJ2-3; TRBD1 aligns across 8 bases. The CDR3 length is 14 residues. CDR1 and CDR2 (germline): SGHNT, YYREEE (reference sequence). J lost 4 bases, V lost 3 bases, and 4 bases had no gene match. The CDR3 sequence: CASSSRGHPDTQYF. CDR3 DNA: TGTGCCAGCAGCTCCAGGGGGCATCCAGATACGCAGTATTTT.